The clone carrying this T cell receptor beta chain showed up many times. As yet, its antigen is unknown. At the DNA level, this CDR3 is encoded by other sequences in the same sample as well. This sample was taken from a study of beta chain features in type 1 diabetes. The study, taken as a whole, reports: PCR might pick shorter templates more often, in the same way for patients and controls. The study found fewer insertions and more deletions at VDJ junctions in type 1 diabetes patients. Type 1 diabetes patients had TCRB CDR3s that were shorter (moderately but significantly so) in all four CD4+ subsets.

Unmatched junction bases numbered 4, after V lost 0 bases and J lost 3 bases. Per germline, CDR1 SEHNR and CDR2 FQNEAQ (reference sequence). The CDR3 contains 15 residues. Reverse transcribing all isolated RNA meant expressed TCRB transcripts were sequenced. Assay used: immunoSEQ multiplex PCR; TCRdb lists only in-frame clones, some missing. The top ten clones hold less than 0.65% of a sample with some 360,000 clones, 8.5% to 10% of them seen once. The chain combines TRBV7-9 with TRBJ2-7; 8 bases align to TRBD2. This TCR came from a young man with type 1 diabetes. Sequencing input: central memory CD4+ T cells from blood. CDR3 region: CASSLAGAGGYEQYF. The CDR3 coding sequence is TGTGCCAGCAGCTTAGCCGGGGCGGGGGGCTACGAGCAGTACTTC.